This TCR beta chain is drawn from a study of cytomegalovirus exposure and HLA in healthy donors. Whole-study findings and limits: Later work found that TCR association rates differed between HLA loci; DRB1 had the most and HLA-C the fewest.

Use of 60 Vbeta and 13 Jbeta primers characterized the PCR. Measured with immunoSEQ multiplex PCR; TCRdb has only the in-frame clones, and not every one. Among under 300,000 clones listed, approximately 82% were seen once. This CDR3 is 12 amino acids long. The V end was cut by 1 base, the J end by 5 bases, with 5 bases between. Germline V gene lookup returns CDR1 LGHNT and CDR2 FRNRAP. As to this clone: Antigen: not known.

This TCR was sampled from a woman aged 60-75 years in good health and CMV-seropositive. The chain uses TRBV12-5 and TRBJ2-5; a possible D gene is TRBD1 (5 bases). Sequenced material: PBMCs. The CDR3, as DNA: TGTGCTAGTGGTTTGGCAGGGGAGACCCAGTACTTC. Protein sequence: CASGLAGETQYF.